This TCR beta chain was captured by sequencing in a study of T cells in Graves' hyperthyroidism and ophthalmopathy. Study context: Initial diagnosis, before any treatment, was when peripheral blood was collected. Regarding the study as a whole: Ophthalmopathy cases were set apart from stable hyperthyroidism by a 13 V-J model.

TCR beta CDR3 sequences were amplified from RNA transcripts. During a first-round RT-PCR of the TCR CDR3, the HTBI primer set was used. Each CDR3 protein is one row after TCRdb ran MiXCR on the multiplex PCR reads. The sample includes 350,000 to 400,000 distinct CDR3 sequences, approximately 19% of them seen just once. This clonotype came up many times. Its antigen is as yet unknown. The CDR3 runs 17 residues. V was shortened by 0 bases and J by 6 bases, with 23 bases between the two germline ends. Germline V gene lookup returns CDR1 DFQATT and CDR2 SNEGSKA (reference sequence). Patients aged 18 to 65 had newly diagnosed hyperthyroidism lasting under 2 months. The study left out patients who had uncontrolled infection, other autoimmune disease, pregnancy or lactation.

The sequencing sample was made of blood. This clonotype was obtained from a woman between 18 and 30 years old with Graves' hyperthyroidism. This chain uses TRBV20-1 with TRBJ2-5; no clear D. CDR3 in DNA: TGCAGTGCTAGAGATCTTGCCCATCAATCCTACCAGCAGACCCAGTACTTC. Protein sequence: CSARDLAHQSYQQTQYF.